Each of the 25 T cell receptor beta chains below was sequenced from the same sample in a study of T cell repertoires in cytomegalovirus infection. One entry per CDR3 protein results from TCRdb running MiXCR on the reads. In the table there are 290,000 or so distinct CDR3 sequences, around 10% of which are singletons. Sequenced: PBMCs. Receptors originate from a human donor in good health (CMV status not recorded). Some clones in this sample may be carry-over from other donors' samples.

This clonotype was seen many times. V is TRBV6-1 and J is TRBJ1-1; TRBD1 agrees at 9 bases. Germline lookup yields CDR1 MNHNS and CDR2 SASEGT. V was pared by 6 bases and J by 4 bases, with 9 bases of the junction left unmatched. This CDR3 region has 15 residues. CDR3 region: CASRPDRGVGTEAFF. In DNA, the CDR3 is TGTGCCAGCAGGCCTGACAGGGGGGTTGGCACTGAAGCTTTCTTT.

The J gene is TRBJ2-1, the V gene TRBV6-2 or TRBV6-3; D unresolved. Between the trimmed V and J ends, which lost 2 bases and 9 bases, there was a span of 8 bases. The germline gives CDR1 MNHEY, CDR2 SVGEGT. The length of the CDR3 is 12 residues. The CDR3 region is CASSYGVSEQFF. The CDR3 DNA follows: TGTGCCAGCAGTTACGGGGTGAGTGAGCAGTTCTTC.

As regards this clonotype: This may arise from a read error, as a much more abundant clone is one base away. The rearrangement uses TRBV3-1 and TRBJ1-1; D gene unclear. The CDR3 has 12 residues. The germline gives CDR1 LGHDT, CDR2 YNNKEL (reference sequence). Between the trimmed V and J ends, which lost 2 bases and 4 bases, there was a span of 5 bases. The CDR3 nucleotides are TGTGCCAGCAGCCAATTGGGCACTGAAGCTTTCTTT. It translates to CASSQLGTEAFF. The full variable domain, its missing parts supplied by reference TRBV3-1 and TRBJ1-1, is DTAVSQTPKYLVTQMGNDKSIKCEQNLGHDTMYWYKQDSKKFLKIMFSYNNKELIINETVPNRFSPKSPDKAHLNLHINSLELGDSAVYFCASSQLGTEAFFGQGTRLTVV.

This clonotype was observed many times. The chain couples TRBV20-1 to TRBJ2-1; tentative D call: TRBD1 (6 bases). V was pared by 0 bases and J by 8 bases, with 14 bases between. The length of the CDR3 is 14 residues. CDR1 is DFQATT and CDR2 is SNEGSKA in the germline V gene (reference sequence). As DNA, the CDR3 is TGCAGTGCTAGAGATTTTTCCAGGGGCGATGAGCAGTTCTTC. It encodes CSARDFSRGDEQFF.

This clonotype was counted many times. V is TRBV7-2 and J is TRBJ1-3, with 7 bases that match TRBD1. Germline assignment: CDR1 SGHTA and CDR2 FQGNSA. The CDR3 extends over 15 amino acids. The J segment lost 0 bases and the V segment lost 4 bases, leaving 3 bases of the junction unmatched. The CDR3 is CASSWDSYSGNTIYF. In nucleotides, the CDR3 is TGTGCCAGCAGCTGGGACAGTTACTCTGGAAACACCATATATTTT.

This clonotype was observed at least ten times. The chain uses TRBV7-8 and TRBJ1-5; 7 nucleotides agree with TRBD1. Germline V gives CDR1 SGHVS, CDR2 FQNEAQ. CDR3 size: 13 residues. Trimming at V came to 7 bases and at J to 6 bases, leaving 6 bases not matched to a gene. The CDR3 region is CASTGRGGQPQHF. The CDR3 bases are TGTGCCAGCACGGGCAGGGGGGGTCAGCCCCAGCATTTT.

The table lists this clonotype with a few counts. The rearrangement joins TRBV14 to TRBJ2-5; tentative D call: TRBD1 (5 bases). CDR3 length: 16 amino acids. The V gene lost 3 bases and the J gene lost 2 bases, with 16 bases spanning the gap. Per the germline V gene, CDR1 is SGHDN and CDR2 is FVKESK. The CDR3 is CASSQFPGSRQETQYF. CDR3 bases: TGTGCCAGCAGCCAGTTTCCAGGGTCGAGGCAAGAGACCCAGTACTTC.

On this clonotype: This sequence may be a read error, since a much larger clone differs from it by one base. CDR3 in DNA: TGCAGTGGCGGGACAGGGGCCGAATCACCCCTCCACTTT. This sequence encodes CSGGTGAESPLHF. The gene calls are TRBV20-1 and TRBJ1-6; 10 nucleotides align to TRBD1. The V gene's germline CDR1 is DFQATT and CDR2 SNEGSKA (reference sequence). The CDR3 consists of 13 residues. J gave up 10 bases and V 7 bases, and 7 bases lay outside the gene matches.

This clonotype was counted at least ten times. This chain links TRBV12-3 or TRBV12-4 with TRBJ2-2; TRBD1 matches 7 bases. The CDR3 sequence is 13 residues long. The J segment lost 5 bases and the V segment lost 8 bases, leaving 5 bases of the junction unmatched. DNA of the CDR3: TGTGCCAGCGGAACAGGGGTTACCGGGGAGCTGTTTTTT. This gives the protein CASGTGVTGELFF.

This clonotype came up a few times. This chain connects TRBV19 to TRBJ1-1; tentatively, D is TRBD1 (6 bases). The germline V gene encodes CDR1 LNHDA and CDR2 SQIVND (reference sequence). V lost 1 base and J 1 base, leaving 13 bases between the germline ends. The CDR3 is made up of 16 amino acids. For the CDR3, the DNA is TGTGCCAGTAGTATAGTGGACAGACTAAAGAACACTGAAGCTTTCTTT. As protein: CASSIVDRLKNTEAFF.

The genes are TRBV20-1 and TRBJ2-4, with D maybe TRBD1 (5 bases). Germline CDR1 and CDR2: DFQATT and SNEGSKA (reference sequence). V was cut by 6 bases and J by 2 bases, with 11 bases left in between. This CDR3 comprises 13 residues. In nucleotides, the CDR3 is TGCAGTGCCCCGACAGTCCCCAAAAACATTCAGTACTTC. Its translation: CSAPTVPKNIQYF.

The CDR3 nucleotides are TGCAGTGCTAGCCCCCTAGCGGGGAACACAGATACGCAGTATTTT. It codes for CSASPLAGNTDTQYF. The rearrangement uses TRBV20-1 and TRBJ2-3, with 9 bases aligning to TRBD2. V was pared by 3 bases and J by 2 bases, with 6 bases of the junction left unmatched. Germline assignment: CDR1 DFQATT and CDR2 SNEGSKA (reference sequence). CDR3 size: 15 residues.

This clonotype occurred many times. This chain joins TRBV7-9 and TRBJ2-7; 7 bases agree with TRBD1. With 4 bases clipped from V and 0 bases from J, the junction kept 12 bases outside the gene matches. Germline CDR1 is SEHNR and CDR2 is FQNEAQ (reference sequence). This CDR3 spans 17 amino acids. The CDR3 coding sequence is TGTGCCAGCAGCTCCTACCCCAGGGACAGAAACTCCTACGAGCAGTACTTC. The encoded protein is CASSSYPRDRNSYEQYF.

This clonotype was observed many times. The J gene is TRBJ2-5, the V gene TRBV7-9, with TRBD1 matching 9 bases. Trimming took 0 bases from V and 5 from J; bases not matched to a gene: 4. Germline CDR1 reads SEHNR; CDR2 reads FQNEAQ (reference sequence). CDR3 size: 15 residues. The DNA for the CDR3 is TGTGCCAGCAGCTTAGCCGGGACAGGGAAGGAGACCCAGTACTTC. It codes for CASSLAGTGKETQYF.

This clonotype appeared many times. The chain combines TRBV10-3 with TRBJ2-3; TRBD1 is a possible D gene (6 bases). CDR1 ENHRY and CDR2 SYGVKD come from the germline V gene. CDR3 length: 13 amino acids. Trimming took off 5 bases at V and 5 bases at J, with 11 bases between the two ends. Written as DNA, the CDR3 is TGTGCCATCAGTAAACCAGGGGAAGATACGCAGTATTTT. Its translation is CAISKPGEDTQYF.

In its sample, this clonotype was seen many times. CDR3 DNA: TGCAGTGCTCACTGGGGGTACAATGAGCAGTTCTTC. Translating gives CSAHWGYNEQFF. The chain links TRBV20-1 to TRBJ2-1; D possibly matches TRBD1 or TRBD2 (5 bases each). The length of the CDR3 is 12 residues. Germline CDR1 reads DFQATT; CDR2 reads SNEGSKA (reference sequence). Deletions cut 5 bases from V and 4 bases from J, with 9 bases between.

V gene TRBV9 combines with J gene TRBJ2-2; D uncertain. The CDR3 covers 13 residues. From germline, CDR1 is SGDLS and CDR2 YYNGEE. V was trimmed by 0 bases and J by 8 bases, leaving 8 bases between them. This chain's CDR3 is CASSVVARGELFF. CDR3 bases: TGTGCCAGCAGCGTAGTAGCTCGGGGGGAGCTGTTTTTT.

There are many counts of this clonotype. V usage is TRBV28 and J usage is TRBJ1-2, with 8 bases aligning to TRBD1. The V gene end was trimmed by 7 bases and the J gene end by 4 bases; junction bases not matched to a gene: 14. This CDR3 spans 16 amino acids. Per the germline V gene, CDR1 is MDHEN and CDR2 is SYDVKM. DNA for the CDR3: TGTGCCAGCACCTACTCGGACAGGGCATTCGGCTATGGCTACACCTTC. As protein: CASTYSDRAFGYGYTF.

This clonotype was seen ten or more times. J is TRBJ1-5 and V is TRBV6-2 or TRBV6-3, with D hard to call. Trimming removed 6 bases at V and 0 bases at J, with 21 bases between. Germline loops: CDR1 MNHEY, CDR2 SVGEGT. There are 18 residues in the CDR3. The CDR3 DNA sequence: TGTGCCAGCAGGGCTGACGAACGGAGAATTTTTAGCAATCAGCCCCAGCATTTT. It is translated as CASRADERRIFSNQPQHF.

In its sample, this clonotype was seen many times. The J gene is TRBJ1-6, the V gene TRBV5-1, with D possibly being TRBD1 (5 bases). The CDR3 covers 16 residues. Looked up from germline, CDR1 is SGHRS and CDR2 is YFSETQ. Trimming shortened V by 3 bases and J by 0 bases, and 10 bases separated the two germline ends. In DNA, the CDR3 is TGCGCCAGCAGCTGGGACGGCAGCTCCTATAATTCACCCCTCCACTTT. Residues: CASSWDGSSYNSPLHF.

This clonotype was counted only a few times. J is TRBJ2-1 and V is TRBV7-9; no clear D gene. The CDR3 is 13 amino acids. V lost 0 bases and J lost 12, with 12 bases in between. CDR1 is SEHNR and CDR2 is FQNEAQ in the germline V gene (reference sequence). The CDR3 bases are TGTGCCAGCAGCTTAGCACTCCAATCTCGGCAGTTCTTC. It specifies CASSLALQSRQFF.

This clonotype was picked up many times. The V and J genes are TRBV29-1 and TRBJ1-2, with D uncertain. V was cut by 4 bases and J by 4 bases, with 10 bases left in between. The CDR3 consists of 12 residues. Germline V gene sequence: CDR1 SQVTM, CDR2 ANQGSEA. CDR3 nucleotides: TGCAGCGTTGTTGCGGCCCTCTATGGCTACACCTTC. Its protein is CSVVAALYGYTF.

This clonotype was found many times. This chain joins TRBV5-4 and TRBJ2-2; perhaps TRBD2 as D (5 bases). Trimming took off 2 bases at V and 6 bases at J, with 11 bases between the two ends. This CDR3 contains 14 residues. Germline V lookup: CDR1 SGHNT, CDR2 YYREEE (reference sequence). The CDR3 protein is CASSLTSAAGELFF. DNA for the CDR3: TGTGCCAGCAGCTTAACCTCAGCGGCCGGGGAGCTGTTTTTT.

This rearrangement joins TRBV2 to TRBJ2-5, with no clear D. Trimming removed 6 bases from V and 2 bases from J, with 16 bases in between. The CDR3 length is 15 residues. Germline loops: CDR1 SNHLY, CDR2 FYNNEI. For the CDR3, the DNA is TGTGCCAGCAGCGCGAAGACTTCACCGCAAGAGACCCAGTACTTC. Its translation is CASSAKTSPQETQYF.

The CDR3 sequence is CASSDSSYEQYF. For the CDR3, the DNA is TGCGCCAGCAGCGACAGCTCCTACGAGCAGTACTTC. J is TRBJ2-7 and V is TRBV5-1, with D perhaps matching TRBD1 (5 bases). CDR3 length: 12 amino acids. Trimming removed 4 bases from V and 0 bases from J, with 5 bases in between. Germline CDR1 is SGHRS and CDR2 is YFSETQ.